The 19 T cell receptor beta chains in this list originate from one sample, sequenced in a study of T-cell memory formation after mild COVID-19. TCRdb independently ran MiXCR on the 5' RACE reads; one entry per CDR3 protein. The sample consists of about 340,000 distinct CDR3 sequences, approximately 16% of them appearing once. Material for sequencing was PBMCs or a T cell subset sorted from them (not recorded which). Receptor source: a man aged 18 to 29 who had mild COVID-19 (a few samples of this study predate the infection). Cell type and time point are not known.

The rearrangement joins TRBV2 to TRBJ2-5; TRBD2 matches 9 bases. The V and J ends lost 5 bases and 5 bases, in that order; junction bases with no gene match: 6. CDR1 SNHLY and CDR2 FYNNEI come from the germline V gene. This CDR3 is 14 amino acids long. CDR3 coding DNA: TGTGCCAGCAGTCCGGGACTAGCTGCTGAGACCCAGTACTTC. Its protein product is CASSPGLAAETQYF.

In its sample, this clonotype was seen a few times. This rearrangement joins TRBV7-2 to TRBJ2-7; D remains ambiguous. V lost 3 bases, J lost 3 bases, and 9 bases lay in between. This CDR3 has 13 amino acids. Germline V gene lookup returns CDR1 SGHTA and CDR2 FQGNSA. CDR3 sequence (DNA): TGTGCCAGCAGCTTTGACGGATACTACGAGCAGTACTTC. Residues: CASSFDGYYEQYF.

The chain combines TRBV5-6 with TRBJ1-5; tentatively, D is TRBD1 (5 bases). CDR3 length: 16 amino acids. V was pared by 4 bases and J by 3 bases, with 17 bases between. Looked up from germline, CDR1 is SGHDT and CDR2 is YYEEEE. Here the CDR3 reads CASSGRQGRVNQPQHF. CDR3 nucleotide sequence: TGTGCCAGCAGCGGTCGGCAGGGTAGGGTCAATCAGCCCCAGCATTTT.

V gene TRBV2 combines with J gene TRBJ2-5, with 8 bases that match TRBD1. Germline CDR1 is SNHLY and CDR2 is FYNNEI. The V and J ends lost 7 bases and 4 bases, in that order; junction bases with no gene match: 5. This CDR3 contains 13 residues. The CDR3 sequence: CASTGQGRETQYF. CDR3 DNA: TGTGCCAGCACCGGACAGGGACGAGAGACCCAGTACTTC.

The DNA of the CDR3 is TGTGCCAGCTCACTCGGGACAGGACGGAATCAGCCCCAGCATTTT. Its translation: CASSLGTGRNQPQHF. V and J are TRBV18 and TRBJ1-5; 8 positions agree with TRBD1. V dropped 4 bases and J dropped 4; count of bases not matched to a gene: 6. The CDR3 has 15 amino acids. Germline CDR1 reads KGHSH; CDR2 reads LQKENI. The entire variable domain, with the rest obtained from reference TRBV18 and TRBJ1-5, is as follows: NAGVMQNPRHLVRRRGQEARLRCSPMKGHSHVYWYRQLPEEGLKFMVYLQKENIIDESGMPKERFSAEFPKEGPSILRIQQVVRGDSAAYFCASSLGTGRNQPQHFGDGTRLSIL.

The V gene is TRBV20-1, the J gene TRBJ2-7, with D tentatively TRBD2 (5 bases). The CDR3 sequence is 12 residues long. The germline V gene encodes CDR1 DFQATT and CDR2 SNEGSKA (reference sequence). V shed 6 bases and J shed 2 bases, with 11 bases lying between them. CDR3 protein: CSAGGIPYEQYV. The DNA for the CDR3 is TGCAGTGCCGGAGGTATCCCCTACGAGCAGTACGTC.

Here the CDR3 DNA reads TGTGCCAGCAGCCAAGATTGGGTGCGTTCTGAAGCTTTCTTT. Amino acids: CASSQDWVRSEAFF. V gene TRBV3-1 combines with J gene TRBJ1-1; D is unclear. This CDR3 has 14 amino acids. The ends were cut back, 0 bases at V and 6 bases at J, with 11 bases in the middle. From germline, CDR1 is LGHDT and CDR2 YNNKEL (reference sequence). The complete variable domain, with remaining parts taken from reference TRBV3-1 and TRBJ1-1, reads DTAVSQTPKYLVTQMGNDKSIKCEQNLGHDTMYWYKQDSKKFLKIMFSYNNKELIINETVPNRFSPKSPDKAHLNLHINSLELGDSAVYFCASSQDWVRSEAFFGQGTRLTVV.

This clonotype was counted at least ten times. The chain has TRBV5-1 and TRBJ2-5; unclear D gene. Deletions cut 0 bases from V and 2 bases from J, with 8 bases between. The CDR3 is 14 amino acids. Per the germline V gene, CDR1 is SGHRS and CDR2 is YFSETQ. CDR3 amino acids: CASSLGAIQETQYF. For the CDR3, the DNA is TGCGCCAGCAGCTTGGGGGCAATACAAGAGACCCAGTACTTC.

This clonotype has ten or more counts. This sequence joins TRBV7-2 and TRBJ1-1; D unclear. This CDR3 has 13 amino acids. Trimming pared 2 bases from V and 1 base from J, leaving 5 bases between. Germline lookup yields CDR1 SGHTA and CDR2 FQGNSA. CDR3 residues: CASSLMGNTEAFF. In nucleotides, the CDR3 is TGTGCCAGCAGCTTAATGGGGAACACTGAAGCTTTCTTT.

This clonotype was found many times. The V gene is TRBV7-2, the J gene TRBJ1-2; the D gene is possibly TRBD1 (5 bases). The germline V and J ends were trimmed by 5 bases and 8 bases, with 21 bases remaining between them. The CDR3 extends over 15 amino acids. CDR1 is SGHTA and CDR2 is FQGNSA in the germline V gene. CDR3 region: CASSPGDGSPWGYTF. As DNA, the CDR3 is TGTGCCAGCAGCCCGGGGGACGGATCGCCTTGGGGCTACACCTTC.

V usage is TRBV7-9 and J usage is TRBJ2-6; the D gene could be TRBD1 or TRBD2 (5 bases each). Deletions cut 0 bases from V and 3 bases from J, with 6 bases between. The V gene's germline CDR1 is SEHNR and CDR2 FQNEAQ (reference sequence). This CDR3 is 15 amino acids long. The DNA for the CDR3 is TGTGCCAGCAGCTTAGCGGGGGATGGGGCCAACGTCCTGACTTTC. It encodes CASSLAGDGANVLTF.

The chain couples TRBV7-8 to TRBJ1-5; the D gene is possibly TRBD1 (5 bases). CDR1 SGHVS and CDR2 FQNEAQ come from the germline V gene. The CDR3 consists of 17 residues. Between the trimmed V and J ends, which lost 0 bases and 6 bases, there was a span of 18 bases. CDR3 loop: CASSLAFSGPASQPQHF. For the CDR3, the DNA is TGTGCCAGCAGCTTAGCGTTTTCGGGGCCAGCAAGTCAGCCCCAGCATTTT.

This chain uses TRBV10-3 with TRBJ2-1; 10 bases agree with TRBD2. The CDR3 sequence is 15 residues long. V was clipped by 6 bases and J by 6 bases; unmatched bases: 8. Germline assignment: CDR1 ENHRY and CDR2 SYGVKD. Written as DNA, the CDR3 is TGTGCCATCAGGCCTATAGCGGGGGGAAGCAATGAGCAGTTCTTC. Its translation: CAIRPIAGGSNEQFF.

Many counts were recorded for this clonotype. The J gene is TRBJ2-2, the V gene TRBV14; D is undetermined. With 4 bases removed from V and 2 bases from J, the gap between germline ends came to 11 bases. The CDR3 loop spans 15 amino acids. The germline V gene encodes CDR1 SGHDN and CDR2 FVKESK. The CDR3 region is CASSLEETNTGELFF. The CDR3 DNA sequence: TGTGCCAGCAGCCTCGAGGAGACCAACACCGGGGAGCTGTTTTTT.

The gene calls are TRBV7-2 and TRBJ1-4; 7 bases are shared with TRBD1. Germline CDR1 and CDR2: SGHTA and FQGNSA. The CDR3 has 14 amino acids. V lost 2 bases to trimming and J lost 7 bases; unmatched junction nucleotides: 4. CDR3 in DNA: TGTGCCAGCAGCTTATCCAGGGGGACTGAAAAACTGTTTTTT. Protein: CASSLSRGTEKLFF.

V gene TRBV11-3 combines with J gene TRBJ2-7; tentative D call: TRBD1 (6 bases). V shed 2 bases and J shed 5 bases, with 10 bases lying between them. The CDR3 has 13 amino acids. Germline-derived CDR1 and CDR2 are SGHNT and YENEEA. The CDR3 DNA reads TGTGCCAGCAGCTTAAGGCAGGGGAACGAGCAGTACTTC. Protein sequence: CASSLRQGNEQYF.

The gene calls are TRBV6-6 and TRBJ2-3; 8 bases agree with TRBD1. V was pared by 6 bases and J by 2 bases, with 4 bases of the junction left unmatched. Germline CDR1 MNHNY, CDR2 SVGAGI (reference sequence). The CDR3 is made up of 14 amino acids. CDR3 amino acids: CASRRQGNTDTQYF. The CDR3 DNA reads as TGTGCCAGCAGAAGACAGGGGAACACAGATACGCAGTATTTT.

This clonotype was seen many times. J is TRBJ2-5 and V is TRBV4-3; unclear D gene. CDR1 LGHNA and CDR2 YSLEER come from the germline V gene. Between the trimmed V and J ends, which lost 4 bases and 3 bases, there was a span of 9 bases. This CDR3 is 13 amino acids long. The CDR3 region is CASSPSREETQYF. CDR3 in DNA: TGCGCCAGCAGCCCCTCTAGGGAAGAGACCCAGTACTTC.

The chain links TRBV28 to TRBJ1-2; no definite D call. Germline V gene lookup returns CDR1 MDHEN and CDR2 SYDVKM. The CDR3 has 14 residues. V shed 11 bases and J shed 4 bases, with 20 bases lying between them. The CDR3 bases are TGTGCCGGACGCGAAAGCGGGGAGGGCTATGGCTACACCTTC. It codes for CAGRESGEGYGYTF.